This TCR beta chain originates from a study of T cells after yellow fever vaccination (dated by TCRdb to the late 2010s). For context, the study as a whole: Libraries from fractions with low cell numbers were prepared with the SMART-Seq v4 Ultra Low Input RNA kit. Bulk TCR alpha and beta repertoires were sequenced longitudinally to track T-cell clones before and after primary and booster YFV17D yellow fever vaccination. The cohort comprised two healthy male donors, one aged 18 to 30 and one aged 30 to 40 years. Bulk PBMC replicates and cell subsets were isolated from blood drawn at multiple timepoints before and after both primary and secondary immunization. Beyond this particular receptor, the publication reports: The secondary T-cell response was found to be weaker but faster than the primary response, with a peak reached on day 5 rather than on day 15. Because the study included only two donors, the extent to which the findings can be generalized is limited. After the booster, most clones that had expanded after primary vaccination were detected again (nearly 98% of CD4 and more than 85% of CD8), suggesting broad maintenance of memory. Computational filtering was needed because FACS-sorted repertoires could contain abundant contaminating clonotypes from the bulk population. A small fraction of clonotypes showed up in both the CD4 and CD8 compartments, probably as a result of convergent recombination.

This clonotype was counted ten times or more. What this receptor recognizes is not known. No much larger clone exists at a distance of one base, and base qualities are not known. Synthesis of TCR cDNA relied on 5'RACE template switching, a step that introduced a universal primer site along with unique molecular identifiers. Priming of cDNA synthesis was performed from both the TCR alpha and TCR beta constant segments. Libraries were amplified in two PCR steps, with sample barcodes and sequencing adapters added in the second step. Sequencing of the libraries was done on either Illumina HiSeq 2500 (2x100 bp) or NovaSeq (2x150 bp). Per the source publication's procedure: Reads were demultiplexed and collapsed into UMI consensus sequences with MIGEC, and V(D)J alignment was performed with MiXCR. Vaccine-responding clonotypes were defined with edgeR using replicate PBMC samples, requiring FDR below 0.01 and a log2 fold change above 5 up to day 15. Bulk clonotypes were assigned CD4 or CD8 identity according to which sequenced CD4 or CD8 repertoire held them at higher abundance. The public sequencing data were trimmed at Q25 with fastp and processed into clonotypes with MiXCR by TCRdb, which kept only in-frame beta chains. Each CDR3 protein gets just one entry, which takes the most common genes and DNA from the rows behind it. TCRdb's processing, not the study's, gives the V and J calls here. The sample table records about 630,000 distinct CDR3 sequences; roughly an eighth of these occur just once. Together, the top ten hold 15% of the sample.

What the treatment or condition label conveys for this sample: live attenuated yellow fever vaccine strain. At every blood-draw timepoint, two biological replicates of bulk PBMCs were collected. A standard Ficoll-Paque protocol was used to isolate PBMCs from peripheral blood. RNA was extracted with TriZol from bulk PBMCs, CD4 and CD8 fractions, and dextramer-positive and dextramer-negative fractions. Sequences LGHDT (CDR1) and YNNKEL (CDR2) are obtained from the germline V gene (reference sequence). The CDR3 measures 12 amino acids from cysteine to phenylalanine. Just CDR3 DNA is preserved here, 36 bases in frame from base 1. The junction shows trimming of 6 bases on V and 2 bases on J, plus 8 bases between the germline ends.

This clonotype was sampled from a man in his thirties or forties who received the YFV17D yellow fever vaccine. In this chain, TRBV3-1 is recombined with TRBJ2-7; too little of a D gene remains to name it. The sequenced sample was PBMCs, obtained on the day of the yellow fever booster vaccination. The CDR3 region reads CASSRRAYEQYF. The sequenced DNA is TGTGCCAGCAGTCGCCGCGCCTACGAGCAGTACTTC.